The 30 T cell receptor beta chains presented below share a single source sample, sequenced in a study of shared clonotypes between healthy human individuals. Data came from immunoSEQ multiplex PCR; TCRdb stores just in-frame clones and leaves some out. The top ten clones hold approximately 0.9% of a sample with 950,000 to 1,200,000 clones, approximately 80% of them seen once. Sequencing was carried out using memory CD4+ T cells from PBMCs. Subset: CD45RA-negative fraction. The receptors derive from a man aged 18 to 29 in good health. Some clones in this sample may be carry-over from other donors' samples.

This chain links TRBV6-6 with TRBJ2-7; weak D call: TRBD1 (6 bases). Deletions cut 0 bases from V and 8 bases from J, with 17 bases between. The germline V gene encodes CDR1 MNHNY and CDR2 SVGAGI (reference sequence). CDR3 length: 15 amino acids. The CDR3 loop reads CASSYSTGQPVKQYF. The CDR3, as DNA: TGTGCCAGCAGTTACTCGACCGGACAGCCCGTCAAGCAGTACTTC.

The chain has TRBV4-1 and TRBJ2-7; TRBD2 matches 13 bases. Germline V gene data show CDR1 as MGHRA and CDR2 as YSYEKL. CDR3 length equals 16 residues. The trim removed 4 bases at V and 2 bases at J, leaving 5 bases unmatched. The CDR3 region has the DNA TGCGCCAGCAGCCGCTCGGGACTAGCGGGAACCTACGAGCAGTACTTC. It yields the protein CASSRSGLAGTYEQYF.

The V call is TRBV28, the J call TRBJ2-7, with D maybe TRBD1 (6 bases). Trimming took off 6 bases at V and 0 bases at J, with 18 bases between the two ends. Germline CDR1 is MDHEN and CDR2 is SYDVKM. This CDR3 contains 16 residues. CDR3 in DNA: TGTGCCAGCAGCCGATACAGGGTCATGGGCTCCTACGAGCAGTACTTC. It codes for CASSRYRVMGSYEQYF.

J is TRBJ1-5 and V is TRBV7-9, with D unclear. Trimming cost V 5 bases and J 4 bases, with 18 bases left between them. This CDR3 is built from 16 residues. Germline assignment: CDR1 SEHNR and CDR2 FQNEAQ (reference sequence). CDR3: CASSPRPQRNNQPQHF. The CDR3 DNA sequence: TGTGCCAGCAGCCCCCGCCCCCAACGAAATAATCAGCCCCAGCATTTT. The entire variable domain, with the rest obtained from reference TRBV7-9 and TRBJ1-5, is as follows: DTGVSQNPRHKITKRGQNVTFRCDPISEHNRLYWYRQTLGQGPEFLTYFQNEAQLEKSRLLSDRFSAERPKGSFSTLEIQRTEQGDSAMYLCASSPRPQRNNQPQHFGDGTRLSIL.

In its sample, this clone was seen a few times. The V call is TRBV7-9, the J call TRBJ1-2; tentatively, D is TRBD1 (6 bases). The germline V gene has CDR1 SEHNR and CDR2 FQNEAQ (reference sequence). Trimming took 4 bases from V and 4 from J, leaving 7 bases between them. This CDR3 has 12 amino acids. The CDR3 DNA is TGTGCCAGCAGCTCACAGGGCTATGGCTACACCTTC. Its translation is CASSSQGYGYTF.

The chain uses TRBV6-1 and TRBJ2-7; D not certain. This CDR3 has 15 amino acids. Trimming took 4 bases from V and 7 from J, leaving 20 bases between them. In germline, CDR1 is MNHNS, CDR2 SASEGT. CDR3 residues: CASSAGSSRAGEQYF. The CDR3 DNA sequence: TGTGCCAGCAGTGCCGGGTCCTCCAGAGCTGGGGAGCAGTACTTC.

This clone was seen only a few times. V usage is TRBV11-2 and J usage is TRBJ1-2; 7 positions match TRBD1. V trimming: 3 bases; J trimming: 4 bases; junction bases outside the gene matches: 8. Germline V CDR1 and CDR2: SGHAT, FQNNGV. This CDR3 has 15 residues. The CDR3 DNA reads TGTGCCAGCAGCTTTGACGGGACAGCGGGCTATGGCTACACCTTC. Its protein is CASSFDGTAGYGYTF.

This clone was observed a handful of times. The CDR3 loop reads CASSHPPGTVNTGELFF. As DNA, the CDR3 is TGCGCCAGCAGCCACCCACCCGGCACAGTGAACACCGGGGAGCTGTTTTTT. This chain joins TRBV4-1 and TRBJ2-2; D ambiguous. This CDR3 comprises 17 residues. Germline V gives CDR1 MGHRA, CDR2 YSYEKL. V gave up 3 bases and J gave up 1 base, with 15 bases separating them.

This rearrangement joins TRBV29-1 to TRBJ2-5, with 8 bases fitting TRBD2. The V gene end was trimmed by 8 bases and the J gene end by 7 bases; junction bases not matched to a gene: 12. Per germline, CDR1 SQVTM and CDR2 ANQGSEA. The CDR3 is 13 residues long. The CDR3 bases are TGCAGCACTCTAGCGGGTACCCGGTCGACCCAGTACTTC. This encodes CSTLAGTRSTQYF.

The chain couples TRBV10-3 to TRBJ2-2; D assignment may be TRBD1 or TRBD2 (6 bases each). The CDR3 sequence is 15 residues long. The germline V gene encodes CDR1 ENHRY and CDR2 SYGVKD. V shed 2 bases and J shed 5 bases, with 12 bases lying between them. This CDR3 is CAISEVGGGTGELFF. DNA for the CDR3: TGTGCCATCAGTGAGGTTGGAGGGGGGACCGGGGAGCTGTTTTTT.

This sequence joins TRBV5-8 and TRBJ2-5; D is tentatively TRBD1 or TRBD2 (5 bases each). Germline CDR1 SGHTS, CDR2 YDEGEE. The CDR3 is 16 residues long. V was pared by 4 bases and J by 1 base, with 17 bases between. As DNA, the CDR3 is TGTGCCAGCAGCCCTCAGGGCCTAGGACTCCAAGAGACCCAGTACTTC. Translated, it gives CASSPQGLGLQETQYF. The variable domain in full, with the rest retrieved from reference TRBV5-8 and TRBJ2-5, is EAGVTQSPTHLIKTRGQQATLRCSPISGHTSVYWYQQALGLGLQFLLWYDEGEERNRGNFPPRFSGRQFPNYSSELNVNALELEDSALYLCASSPQGLGLQETQYFGPGTRLLVL.

This clone came up once. The chain joins TRBV18 to TRBJ2-7; D unresolved. Germline V gene data show CDR1 as KGHSH and CDR2 as LQKENI. Between the trimmed V and J ends, which lost 2 bases and 0 bases, there was a span of 11 bases. The CDR3 spans 15 residues. The DNA for the CDR3 is TGTGCCAGCTCACCAAACTGGGGTAGCTCCTACGAGCAGTACTTC. Its translation is CASSPNWGSSYEQYF.

The chain recombines TRBV15 with TRBJ1-2, with TRBD1 as a possible D gene (5 bases). Germline assignment: CDR1 LNHNV and CDR2 YYDKDF (reference sequence). The CDR3 length is 11 residues. V was clipped by 4 bases and J by 7 bases, with 7 bases between them. CDR3 nucleotides: TGTGCCACCAGCAAGAGGGGTGGCTACACCTTC. This translates into CATSKRGGYTF.

Regarding this clone: A far bigger clonotype differs at one base, so this is likely a read error. V gene TRBV4-2 combines with J gene TRBJ2-7; D possibly matches TRBD1 or TRBD2 (6 bases each). Germline values: CDR1 LGHNA, CDR2 YNFKEQ. The CDR3 is 17 amino acids. The V and J ends lost 4 bases and 1 base respectively, with 20 bases between them. CDR3: CASSPRGLGGTSYEQYF. The CDR3 DNA sequence: TGTGCCAGCAGCCCCAGAGGCCTCGGGGGCACGTCCTACGAGCAGTACTTC.

The chain is built from TRBV28 and TRBJ2-3, with unresolved D. CDR1 is MDHEN, CDR2 SYDVKM, per germline. Deletions cut 4 bases from V and 5 bases from J, with 10 bases between. This CDR3 region has 13 residues. In DNA form, the CDR3 reads TGTGCCAGCAGTTCCCCGGCGTTAGATACGCAGTATTTT. Its translation: CASSSPALDTQYF.

In DNA, the CDR3 is TGTGCCAGCAGCCCAAATGTGGGGCAGGGGACAGATACGCAGTATTTT. It translates to CASSPNVGQGTDTQYF. The V and J genes are TRBV9 and TRBJ2-3; TRBD1 might be the D (6 bases). CDR1 SGDLS and CDR2 YYNGEE come from the germline V gene. The CDR3 spans 16 residues. V lost 4 bases and J 3 bases, leaving 18 bases between the germline ends.

This chain uses TRBV5-6 with TRBJ1-1, with D unresolved. The ends were cut back, 3 bases at V and 3 bases at J, with 9 bases in the middle. The CDR3 length is 13 residues. The germline V gene has CDR1 SGHDT and CDR2 YYEEEE. This CDR3 is CASSSSLYTEAFF. The CDR3 bases are TGTGCCAGCAGCTCTTCCCTGTACACTGAAGCTTTCTTT. The variable domain in full, completed from reference TRBV5-6 and TRBJ1-1, reads DAGVTQSPTHLIKTRGQQVTLRCSPKSGHDTVSWYQQALGQGPQFIFQYYEEEERQRGNFPDRFSGHQFPNYSSELNVNALLLGDSALYLCASSSSLYTEAFFGQGTRLTVV.

The chain joins TRBV18 to TRBJ2-2; unclear D gene. Per germline, CDR1 KGHSH and CDR2 LQKENI. The CDR3 has 14 amino acids. V lost 3 bases and J 8 bases, leaving 13 bases between the germline ends. CDR3 sequence reads: CASSPQRAAGELFF. The DNA for the CDR3 is TGTGCCAGCTCACCGCAACGCGCGGCGGGGGAGCTGTTTTTT.

This clone was seen once. The chain has TRBV6-1 and TRBJ2-1; D is uncertain. Trimming stripped 4 bases from V and 8 bases from J, with 9 bases between. There are 12 residues in the CDR3. The germline V gene has CDR1 MNHNS and CDR2 SASEGT. This chain's CDR3 is CASSAVAYEQFF. For the CDR3, the DNA is TGTGCCAGCAGTGCCGTGGCCTATGAGCAGTTCTTC.

This clone appeared a single time. J is TRBJ1-2 and V is TRBV7-2; D ambiguous. CDR3 length: 13 residues. Germline V lookup: CDR1 SGHTA, CDR2 FQGNSA. The V end lost 5 bases, the J end lost 6 bases, and 13 bases lay between the germline ends. The CDR3 DNA reads as TGTGCCAGCAGCCCCAGTGTGAGACATGGCTACACCTTC. It translates to CASSPSVRHGYTF.

The rearrangement uses TRBV9 and TRBJ1-4; D is unclear. V lost 2 bases to trimming and J lost 7 bases, with 12 bases between them. The CDR3 sequence is 14 residues long. Germline V gene data show CDR1 as SGDLS and CDR2 as YYNGEE. CDR3 coding DNA: TGTGCCAGCAGCGTGGGAGGGTTGGGTGAAAAACTGTTTTTT. Translated, it gives CASSVGGLGEKLFF.

V is TRBV11-2 and J is TRBJ2-2; D is unclear. Germline-derived CDR1 and CDR2 are SGHAT and FQNNGV. There are 14 residues in the CDR3. With 11 bases removed from V and 6 bases from J, the gap between germline ends came to 19 bases. The CDR3 sequence is CAVRRVRSAGELFF. CDR3 nucleotide sequence: TGTGCCGTACGACGAGTCAGAAGCGCCGGGGAGCTGTTTTTT.

The chain employs TRBV5-1 and TRBJ2-7, with no clear D. There are 14 residues in the CDR3. In germline, CDR1 is SGHRS, CDR2 YFSETQ. Trimming stripped 4 bases from V and 0 bases from J, with 11 bases between. Here the CDR3 reads CASSPRLNSYEQYF. CDR3 DNA: TGCGCCAGCAGCCCAAGGCTGAACTCCTACGAGCAGTACTTC.

V gene TRBV7-2 combines with J gene TRBJ2-2; maybe TRBD2 (6 bases). Germline assignment: CDR1 SGHTA and CDR2 FQGNSA. The ends were cut back, 5 bases at V and 4 bases at J, with 17 bases in the middle. The CDR3 sequence is 16 residues long. The CDR3 coding sequence is TGTGCCAGCAGCCCTAGGGCTCGGACTACCACCGGGGAGCTGTTTTTT. Its translation is CASSPRARTTTGELFF.

This clone occurred a few times. The chain has TRBV9 and TRBJ2-5; 8 bases are shared with TRBD2. CDR1 and CDR2 (germline): SGDLS, YYNGEE. The CDR3 totals 14 residues. Trimming took 0 bases from V and 3 from J; bases not matched to a gene: 1. The CDR3 here is CASSVGGGKETQYF. CDR3 in DNA: TGTGCCAGCAGCGTAGGCGGGGGGAAAGAGACCCAGTACTTC. Using reference TRBV9 and TRBJ2-5 for the parts outside the CDR3, the full variable domain is DSGVTQTPKHLITATGQRVTLRCSPRSGDLSVYWYQQSLDQGLQFLIQYYNGEERAKGNILERFSAQQFPDLHSELNLSSLELGDSALYFCASSVGGGKETQYFGPGTRLLVL.

This chain joins TRBV7-2 and TRBJ1-2, with 9 bases fitting TRBD1. Trimming cost V 3 bases and J 5 bases; bases outside gene matches: 7. CDR1 and CDR2 from the germline V gene are SGHTA and FQGNSA. This CDR3 comprises 15 residues. The CDR3 DNA reads as TGTGCCAGCAGCTTTCCGGGACAGGGCTTTTATGGCTACACCTTC. Translation gives CASSFPGQGFYGYTF.

The rearrangement uses TRBV6-5 and TRBJ1-1, with 9 bases that match TRBD1. CDR1 and CDR2 (germline): MNHEY, SVGAGI. After removal of 8 bases from V and 5 bases from J, the junction contained 3 bases not matched to a gene. The CDR3 has 12 residues. The DNA of the CDR3 is TGTGCCAGCGGGACAGGGTTGACTGAAGCTTTCTTT. It yields the protein CASGTGLTEAFF.

This clone was counted once. The chain uses TRBV29-1 and TRBJ2-5, with 8 positions matching TRBD1. V shed 8 bases and J 5 bases; nucleotides not matched to a gene: 13. CDR1 is SQVTM and CDR2 is ANQGSEA in the germline V gene. The CDR3 is made up of 14 amino acids. CDR3 nucleotides: TGCAGCTCGACCCGGCCAGGGGGCCATGAGACCCAGTACTTC. Translated: CSSTRPGGHETQYF.

The chain joins TRBV2 to TRBJ2-5, with 9 bases identical to TRBD1. This CDR3 contains 14 residues. CDR1 is SNHLY, CDR2 FYNNEI, per germline. V dropped 6 bases and J dropped 5; count of bases not matched to a gene: 7. The chain's CDR3 is CASRPGTGMETQYF. The CDR3 DNA is TGTGCCAGCAGGCCCGGGACAGGGATGGAGACCCAGTACTTC. Complete variable domain (other parts from reference TRBV2 and TRBJ2-5): EPEVTQTPSHQVTQMGQEVILRCVPISNHLYFYWYRQILGQKVEFLVSFYNNEISEKSEIFDDQFSVERPDGSNFTLKIRSTKLEDSAMYFCASRPGTGMETQYFGPGTRLLVL.

This rearrangement joins TRBV19 to TRBJ2-1, with TRBD1 as a possible D gene (5 bases). The V gene's germline CDR1 is LNHDA and CDR2 SQIVND (reference sequence). Between the trimmed V and J ends, which lost 6 bases and 10 bases, there was a span of 22 bases. The CDR3 sequence is 15 residues long. The DNA for the CDR3 is TGTGCCAGTAGAGGGCAGGGCCGTTTATTCGGGGAGCAGTTCTTC. As protein: CASRGQGRLFGEQFF.